The 29 T cell receptor beta chains below come from one sample, sequenced in a study of identical twins (dated by TCRdb to 2016 to 2017). Library preparation employed 5' RACE. TCRdb lists the instrument as Illumina HiSeq 2000. Starting from the raw public reads, TCRdb applied fastp trimming at Q25, assembled clones with MiXCR and retained in-frame beta chains. For every CDR3 protein sequence, its rows merge into one entry that carries the most common genes and DNA. Present in this sample are roughly 690,000 distinct CDR3 sequences, roughly 6% of which were seen just once. The biggest ten clones account for 1.5% to 2% of the sample. The sequencing sample was made of naive T cells sorted from blood. This specimen's cell subset or site label, per the study, means: cells isolated with a human naive T-cell isolation kit. These receptors originate from a man between 18 and 29 years old in good health.

The chain links TRBV10-3 to TRBJ2-6; 8 bases map to TRBD1. The germline gives CDR1 ENHRY, CDR2 SYGVKD. V lost 4 bases, J lost 4 bases, and 3 bases stayed unmatched. CDR3 length equals 15 residues. CDR3 residues: CAISGTGFGANVLTF. The CDR3 region has the DNA TGTGCCATCAGTGGGACAGGGTTCGGGGCCAACGTCCTGACTTTC.

Regarding this clonotype: A single base separates this from a much larger clone, so it may be a read error. The V gene is TRBV7-9, the J gene TRBJ1-1; D may be TRBD1 (5 bases). CDR1 is SEHNR and CDR2 is FQNEAQ in the germline V gene (reference sequence). The CDR3 is 13 amino acids. The V gene lost 4 bases and the J gene lost 4 bases, with 10 bases spanning the gap. This CDR3 reads CASSYTGATEAFF. The DNA of the CDR3 is TGTGCCAGCAGCTACACCGGGGCCACTGAAGCTTTCTTT.

This clonotype was seen at least ten times. The genes are TRBV29-1 and TRBJ2-3, with 7 positions matching TRBD2. V lost 7 bases, J lost 4 bases, and 8 bases stayed unmatched. The CDR3 is made up of 13 amino acids. Germline V gene data show CDR1 as SQVTM and CDR2 as ANQGSEA. CDR3 DNA: TGCAGCGGCGGGGGAGTTAGGGCAGATACGCAGTATTTT. The encoded protein is CSGGGVRADTQYF.

The sample holds many counts of this clonotype. This chain connects TRBV7-9 to TRBJ1-2, with D hard to call. CDR3 length: 11 amino acids. Deletions cut 10 bases from V and 7 bases from J, with 13 bases between. Germline V lookup: CDR1 SEHNR, CDR2 FQNEAQ (reference sequence). The CDR3 DNA reads TGTGCCACCGAGCCACCGGGTGGCTACACCTTC. It is translated as CATEPPGGYTF.

The genes are TRBV5-1 and TRBJ1-6; unclear D gene. This CDR3 has 15 residues. Germline assignment: CDR1 SGHRS and CDR2 YFSETQ. Trimming removed 0 bases from V and 8 bases from J, with 12 bases in between. CDR3 sequence: CASSLALREDSPLHF. The DNA of the CDR3 is TGCGCCAGCAGCTTGGCCTTAAGGGAGGATTCACCCCTCCACTTT.

The V call is TRBV2, the J call TRBJ2-1; TRBD1 aligns across 10 bases. After removal of 6 bases from V and 5 bases from J, the junction contained 7 bases not matched to a gene. The germline V gene encodes CDR1 SNHLY and CDR2 FYNNEI. This CDR3 has 15 amino acids. The CDR3 protein is CASRKGTGVDNEQFF. The CDR3 bases are TGTGCCAGCAGGAAGGGGACAGGGGTCGACAATGAGCAGTTCTTC.

This clonotype came up many times. CDR3 nucleotide sequence: TGTGCCAGCAGCCAAGACAGCGGGAAGATTCGCGAGCAGTACTTC. Protein: CASSQDSGKIREQYF. The V and J genes are TRBV3-1 and TRBJ2-7; the match to TRBD2 covers 7 bases. Germline V lookup: CDR1 LGHDT, CDR2 YNNKEL (reference sequence). This CDR3 has 15 residues. The V gene end was trimmed by 0 bases and the J gene end by 6 bases; junction bases not matched to a gene: 8.

The chain has TRBV12-3 or TRBV12-4 and TRBJ2-4; 10 nucleotides align to TRBD2. The CDR3 is 17 amino acids. V lost 5 bases and J lost 0; bases outside the gene matches: 7. The DNA of the CDR3 is TGTGCCAGCAGTCCCGGACTAGCGGATCTAGCCAAAAACATTCAGTACTTC. Its protein product is CASSPGLADLAKNIQYF.

This clonotype was counted many times. The V and J genes are TRBV11-3 and TRBJ2-1; D is possibly TRBD2 (5 bases). V lost 8 bases to trimming and J lost 4 bases, with 18 bases between them. CDR3 size: 15 residues. Germline assignment: CDR1 SGHNT and CDR2 YENEEA. CDR3 nucleotides: TGTGCCAGCGGCGTCCTGGGAGTGAAATACAATGAGCAGTTCTTC. Protein product: CASGVLGVKYNEQFF.

V gene TRBV6-5 combines with J gene TRBJ2-2; unclear D gene. This CDR3 has 14 residues. The germline V gene has CDR1 MNHEY and CDR2 SVGAGI. With 0 bases removed from V and 6 bases from J, the gap between germline ends came to 8 bases. The CDR3 coding sequence is TGTGCCAGCAGTTACTCTTCGGGCGCCGGGGAGCTGTTTTTT. It codes for CASSYSSGAGELFF.

This clonotype was found many times. The chain uses TRBV5-5 and TRBJ2-2; tentative D call: TRBD1 (6 bases). CDR1 and CDR2 from the germline V gene are SGHKS and YYEKEE (reference sequence). The CDR3 consists of 17 residues. Trimming stripped 0 bases from V and 0 bases from J, with 12 bases between. The chain's CDR3 is CASSLVPAGANTGELFF. The CDR3 region has the DNA TGTGCCAGCAGCTTGGTCCCAGCAGGGGCGAACACCGGGGAGCTGTTTTTT.

This clonotype was picked up many times. The chain has TRBV5-1 and TRBJ2-1; D is perhaps TRBD1 (7 bases). CDR3 length: 14 residues. V lost 4 bases, J lost 6 bases, and 14 bases lay in between. Per germline, CDR1 SGHRS and CDR2 YFSETQ. The CDR3 loop reads CASSNRQGGNEQFF. For the CDR3, the DNA is TGCGCCAGCAGCAATCGACAGGGAGGCAATGAGCAGTTCTTC.

V usage is TRBV27 and J usage is TRBJ2-3; a weak D match, TRBD2 (6 bases). V lost 7 bases to trimming and J lost 2 bases, with 19 bases between them. This CDR3 has 16 residues. From germline, CDR1 is MNHEY and CDR2 SMNVEV (reference sequence). This CDR3 is CASTSVGTDNTDTQYF. CDR3 nucleotides: TGTGCCAGCACCAGTGTAGGGACTGATAACACAGATACGCAGTATTTT.

CDR3 sequence (DNA): TGTGCCAGCAGTGAACTTGTTGGGGGCCGGTGGACAGATACGCAGTATTTT. Translating it yields CASSELVGGRWTDTQYF. The rearrangement uses TRBV2 and TRBJ2-3, with D perhaps matching TRBD1 (6 bases). V was clipped by 2 bases and J by 3 bases, with 18 bases between them. This CDR3 region has 17 residues. The V gene's germline CDR1 is SNHLY and CDR2 FYNNEI. The variable domain in full, with the rest retrieved from reference TRBV2 and TRBJ2-3, is EPEVTQTPSHQVTQMGQEVILRCVPISNHLYFYWYRQILGQKVEFLVSFYNNEISEKSEIFDDQFSVERPDGSNFTLKIRSTKLEDSAMYFCASSELVGGRWTDTQYFGPGTRLTVL.

The V and J genes are TRBV30 and TRBJ1-2; a weak D match, TRBD1 (6 bases). V lost 1 base to trimming and J lost 0 bases, with 9 bases between them. Germline loops: CDR1 GTSNPN, CDR2 SVGIG (reference sequence). CDR3 size: 14 residues. Here the CDR3 DNA reads TGTGCCTGGAGTGATGGACAGACTAACTATGGCTACACCTTC. As protein: CAWSDGQTNYGYTF.

This clonotype came up many times. This chain uses TRBV20-1 with TRBJ2-3; 7 nucleotides match TRBD1. The CDR3 spans 14 residues. V lost 5 bases to trimming and J lost 6 bases; unmatched junction nucleotides: 11. CDR1 and CDR2 from the germline V gene are DFQATT and SNEGSKA (reference sequence). The CDR3 nucleotides are TGCAGTGCTCCCGGTCGAGGGGGCGTGGATACGCAGTATTTT. This gives the protein CSAPGRGGVDTQYF.

This clonotype was seen only a few times. This chain links TRBV20-1 with TRBJ1-1; unclear D gene. V gave up 3 bases and J gave up 0 bases, with 11 bases separating them. The CDR3 covers 14 residues. Germline V gene data show CDR1 as DFQATT and CDR2 as SNEGSKA (reference sequence). Here the CDR3 reads CSARRAAVNTEAFF. For the CDR3, the DNA is TGCAGTGCTAGGAGGGCGGCAGTGAACACTGAAGCTTTCTTT.

This clonotype was counted at least ten times. This chain uses TRBV12-3 or TRBV12-4 with TRBJ2-2; D unclear. This CDR3 contains 13 residues. V was pared by 3 bases and J by 6 bases, with 8 bases between. This chain's CDR3 is CASSFVSPGELFF. CDR3 sequence (DNA): TGTGCCAGCAGTTTTGTCAGTCCCGGGGAGCTGTTTTTT.

In its sample, this clonotype was seen many times. The V and J genes are TRBV10-3 and TRBJ1-2, with TRBD1 matching 7 bases. Germline CDR1 is ENHRY and CDR2 is SYGVKD. The J segment lost 11 bases and the V segment lost 3 bases, leaving 12 bases of the junction unmatched. This CDR3 is 14 amino acids long. The CDR3 coding sequence is TGTGCCATCAGTGATCCGGGACAGACCAACGAATACACCTTC. Translation: CAISDPGQTNEYTF.

This clonotype was seen repeatedly, ten times or more. The chain has TRBV30 and TRBJ1-1; D is unresolved. CDR1 GTSNPN and CDR2 SVGIG come from the germline V gene (reference sequence). The CDR3 sequence is 16 residues long. Trimming shortened V by 2 bases and J by 5 bases, and 21 bases separated the two germline ends. CDR3 DNA: TGTGCCTGGAGTCGAAGGCATTTTAATATTTTTACTGAAGCTTTCTTT. It codes for CAWSRRHFNIFTEAFF.

In this sample, this clonotype turned up a few times. The CDR3 DNA is TGTGCCATCAGCTCCCAGACAGGAAACCCTTTAGGAGCAGCTTTCTTT. It specifies CAISSQTGNPLGAAFF. The chain recombines TRBV10-3 with TRBJ1-1; possible D gene TRBD1, 6 bases. Germline CDR1 reads ENHRY; CDR2 reads SYGVKD. The CDR3 length is 16 residues. Trimming took 6 bases from V and 10 from J, leaving 27 bases between them.

This clonotype was seen repeatedly, ten times or more. This sequence joins TRBV24-1 and TRBJ1-3, with D hard to call. The length of the CDR3 is 12 residues. V was pared by 3 bases and J by 2 bases, with 1 base between. The germline V gene has CDR1 KGHDR and CDR2 SFDVKD. The CDR3 reads CATSDAGNTIYF. The CDR3 DNA sequence: TGTGCCACCAGTGATGCTGGAAACACCATATATTTT.

This clonotype was observed many times. V is TRBV14 and J is TRBJ2-1; 9 bases align to TRBD2. Trimming took 4 bases from V and 8 from J; bases not matched to a gene: 9. The CDR3 is made up of 15 amino acids. Germline V gene lookup returns CDR1 SGHDN and CDR2 FVKESK. The CDR3 DNA is TGTGCCAGCAGCCTGGGACTAGCTTCTCAGTATGAGCAGTTCTTC. It is translated as CASSLGLASQYEQFF.

The table lists this clonotype with a few counts. This chain links TRBV25-1 with TRBJ2-3; D unclear. The CDR3 is 14 residues long. CDR1 and CDR2 (germline): MGHDK, SYGVNS. V was cut by 2 bases and J by 3 bases, with 9 bases left in between. The DNA of the CDR3 is TGTGCCAGCAGTGAAGTGGGTGGGACAGATACGCAGTATTTT. Residues: CASSEVGGTDTQYF.

This rearrangement joins TRBV7-9 to TRBJ2-1; TRBD2 is a possible D gene (5 bases). V gave up 5 bases and J gave up 9 bases, with 11 bases separating them. This CDR3 has 12 amino acids. The germline V gene encodes CDR1 SEHNR and CDR2 FQNEAQ (reference sequence). This chain's CDR3 is CASSHGLVEQFF. The CDR3 DNA sequence: TGTGCCAGCAGCCACGGACTGGTTGAGCAGTTCTTC.

In its sample, this clonotype was seen a few times. The V gene is TRBV29-1, the J gene TRBJ2-7; 13 bases line up with TRBD2. The V and J ends lost 7 bases and 3 bases, in that order; junction bases with no gene match: 9. This CDR3 is 15 amino acids long. Per the germline V gene, CDR1 is SQVTM and CDR2 is ANQGSEA. CDR3 loop: CSAPGLAGEGYEQYV. For the CDR3, the DNA is TGCAGCGCCCCAGGACTAGCGGGAGAAGGCTACGAGCAGTACGTC.

Ten or more counts support this clonotype. The V gene is TRBV4-1, the J gene TRBJ2-2; D assignment may be TRBD1 or TRBD2 (5 bases each). This CDR3 comprises 17 residues. V dropped 0 bases and J dropped 6 bases, with 17 bases sitting between them. CDR1 and CDR2 (germline): MGHRA, YSYEKL. The CDR3 DNA reads TGCGCCAGCAGCCAAGATCCGGCAGGGACCTTGGCCGGGGAGCTGTTTTTT. This codes for CASSQDPAGTLAGELFF.

This clonotype was seen ten or more times. The chain employs TRBV5-1 and TRBJ2-1, with 11 bases fitting TRBD2. The germline V gene has CDR1 SGHRS and CDR2 YFSETQ. The CDR3 has 18 residues. J was trimmed by 5 bases and V by 6 bases; bases with no gene match: 16. CDR3 sequence: CASTPGLAGGPLNNEQFF. The CDR3 bases are TGCGCCAGCACCCCCGGGTTAGCGGGAGGGCCCCTGAACAATGAGCAGTTCTTC.

This clonotype was picked up many times. J is TRBJ2-2 and V is TRBV30; D is undetermined. Per the germline V gene, CDR1 is GTSNPN and CDR2 is SVGIG (reference sequence). The CDR3 extends over 13 amino acids. The V and J ends lost 5 bases and 5 bases respectively, with 12 bases between them. For the CDR3, the DNA is TGTGCCTGGCGACATGCTGGAACCGGGGAGCTGTTTTTT. It yields the protein CAWRHAGTGELFF.